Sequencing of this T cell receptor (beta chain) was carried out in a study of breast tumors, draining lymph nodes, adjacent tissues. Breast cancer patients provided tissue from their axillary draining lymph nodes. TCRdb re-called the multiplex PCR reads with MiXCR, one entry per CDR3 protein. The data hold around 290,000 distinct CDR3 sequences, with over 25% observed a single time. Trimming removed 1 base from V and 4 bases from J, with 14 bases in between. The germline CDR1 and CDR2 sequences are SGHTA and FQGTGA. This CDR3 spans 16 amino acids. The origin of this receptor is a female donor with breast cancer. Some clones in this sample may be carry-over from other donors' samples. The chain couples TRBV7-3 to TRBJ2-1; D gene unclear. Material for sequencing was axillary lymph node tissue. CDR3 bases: TGTGCCAGCAGCTTAATCGGCAGTGCCGCGTACAATGAGCAGTTCTTC. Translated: CASSLIGSAAYNEQFF.